This T cell receptor beta chain is from a study of cytomegalovirus exposure and HLA in healthy donors. General study results and limits: The later analysis indicated that the majority of CMV-associated TCR beta chains appeared HLA-restricted. Fewer N-insertions than the 666-donor mean were reportedly shown by an Asian-associated ancestry cluster in a later analysis. Specificity of three CMV-associated chains for CMV antigens was verified in vitro.

As regards this clone: No antigen is known for it.

The study ran its PCR with 60 Vbeta and 13 Jbeta primers. Clones were sequenced by immunoSEQ multiplex PCR, and TCRdb holds only the in-frame ones, with some missing. There are roughly 200,000 clones in the sample; approximately 80% occur only once, and 0.71% lies in the top ten. This receptor was identified in a boy aged 2 to 10 in good health and CMV-seronegative. The sample taken for sequencing was PBMCs.

The CDR3 spells CASSLSLAGSPGGNEQFF. CDR3 DNA sequence: TGTGCCAGCAGCTTAAGTCTAGCGGGGTCCCCGGGGGGCAATGAGCAGTTCTTC. The rearrangement links TRBV7-9 to TRBJ2-1; 9 nucleotides agree with TRBD2. The CDR3 has 18 residues. Germline V gene sequence: CDR1 SEHNR, CDR2 FQNEAQ (reference sequence). Trimming cost V 2 bases and J 6 bases; bases outside gene matches: 14.